The next 22 T cell receptor beta chains were all read from a single sample in a study of T cells in Graves' hyperthyroidism and ophthalmopathy. Amplification yielded TCR beta CDR3 regions, with RNA transcripts as the source. TCR CDR3 regions were first amplified by RT-PCR with HTBI primers. Via MiXCR, TCRdb re-called the multiplex PCR reads, giving one row per CDR3 protein. Among approximately 710,000 distinct CDR3 sequences listed, roughly 17% were seen once. Specimen: blood. Source of these receptors: a man aged 50-60 years with Graves' hyperthyroidism.

This clonotype was detected ten times or more. The gene calls are TRBV19 and TRBJ2-7; D is possibly TRBD2 (6 bases). Trimming shortened V by 4 bases and J by 6 bases, and 10 bases separated the two germline ends. Per germline, CDR1 LNHDA and CDR2 SQIVND (reference sequence). The CDR3 is 12 residues long. In DNA form, the CDR3 reads TGTGCCAGTAGTACCGGGACTCCCGAGCAGTACTTC. Amino acid sequence: CASSTGTPEQYF.

This clonotype was picked up a small number of times. This rearrangement joins TRBV29-1 to TRBJ2-2, with TRBD2 matching over 9 bases. This CDR3 has 15 residues. Germline V gives CDR1 SQVTM, CDR2 ANQGSEA. The V segment lost 5 bases and the J segment 2 bases; nucleotides outside the gene matches: 6. The CDR3 loop is CSVRLAGANTGELFF. CDR3 DNA sequence: TGCAGCGTTCGTTTAGCGGGAGCAAACACCGGGGAGCTGTTTTTT.

This clonotype was detected many times. J is TRBJ1-1 and V is TRBV5-1, with 8 bases lining up with TRBD1. V shed 4 bases, J shed 5 bases, and the junction held 7 bases outside the gene matches. This CDR3 has 14 residues. The germline V gene encodes CDR1 SGHRS and CDR2 YFSETQ. The CDR3 is CASSTYRGETEAFF. CDR3 nucleotide sequence: TGCGCCAGCAGCACCTACAGGGGGGAGACTGAAGCTTTCTTT.

The chain carries TRBV7-2 and TRBJ2-1; TRBD2 agrees at 9 bases. The germline gives CDR1 SGHTA, CDR2 FQGNSA. The junction had 15 bases not matched to a gene; V was cut back by 1 base and J by 8 bases. The CDR3 sequence is 18 residues long. CDR3 DNA sequence: TGTGCCAGCAGCTTAGATAGGTTAGCGGGAGTTCTTGGCTATGAGCAGTTCTTC. It codes for CASSLDRLAGVLGYEQFF.

CDR3 in amino acids: CASRITAGEKLFF. The CDR3 DNA reads as TGTGCCAGCCGAATTACGGCCGGGGAAAAACTGTTTTTT. This chain uses TRBV2 with TRBJ1-4; D unclear. The V and J ends lost 8 bases and 8 bases respectively, with 15 bases between them. The CDR3 contains 13 residues. Germline V gene sequence: CDR1 SNHLY, CDR2 FYNNEI.

This clonotype occurred a few times. V and J are TRBV28 and TRBJ2-7; D possibly corresponds to TRBD2 (5 bases). V was trimmed by 4 bases and J by 6 bases, leaving 10 bases between them. The CDR3 covers 12 residues. Germline loops: CDR1 MDHEN, CDR2 SYDVKM. Written as DNA, the CDR3 is TGTGCCAGCAGTTCTAGCTGGTCCGAGCAGTACTTC. Its translation is CASSSSWSEQYF.

In this sample, this clonotype turned up many times. J is TRBJ2-7 and V is TRBV27; 9 bases match TRBD2. The CDR3 runs to 16 residues. Unmatched junction bases numbered 7, after V lost 4 bases and J lost 0 bases. Germline CDR1 MNHEY, CDR2 SMNVEV (reference sequence). CDR3 nucleotide sequence: TGTGCCAGCAGTTCTTCTAGCGGGACAAGCTCCTACGAGCAGTACTTC. This gives the protein CASSSSSGTSSYEQYF.

This clonotype has at least ten counts. The V and J genes are TRBV20-1 and TRBJ1-2; 8 nucleotides align to TRBD1. V trimming: 6 bases; J trimming: 2 bases; junction bases outside the gene matches: 2. Germline assignment: CDR1 DFQATT and CDR2 SNEGSKA (reference sequence). The CDR3 totals 12 residues. CDR3 sequence (DNA): TGCAGTGCAACAGGGGGGAACTATGGCTACACCTTC. Its translation is CSATGGNYGYTF.

This clonotype occurred a few times. The chain has TRBV29-1 and TRBJ1-2; a possible D gene is TRBD1 (6 bases). The CDR3 has 13 amino acids. V lost 4 bases and J lost 4, with 13 bases in between. CDR1 is SQVTM and CDR2 is ANQGSEA in the germline V gene. The CDR3 reads CSVGGARAYGYTF. The CDR3 region has the DNA TGCAGCGTTGGGGGGGCGCGGGCCTATGGCTACACCTTC.

This clonotype was seen many times. CDR3 sequence reads: CASSSIRDNPEKLFF. As DNA, the CDR3 is TGTGCCAGCAGTTCTATCAGGGACAACCCTGAAAAACTGTTTTTT. V usage is TRBV28 and J usage is TRBJ1-4; the D gene is possibly TRBD1 (6 bases). The germline V and J ends were trimmed by 4 bases and 7 bases, with 16 bases remaining between them. The CDR3 spans 15 residues. From germline, CDR1 is MDHEN and CDR2 SYDVKM. Full variable domain (remainder filled in from reference TRBV28 and TRBJ1-4): DVKVTQSSRYLVKRTGEKVFLECVQDMDHENMFWYRQDPGLGLRLIYFSYDVKMKEKGDIPEGYSVSREKKERFSLILESASTNQTSMYLCASSSIRDNPEKLFFGSGTQLSVL.

This clonotype turned up a few times. This chain joins TRBV2 and TRBJ2-5; D possibly matches TRBD1 or TRBD2 (5 bases each). CDR3 length: 14 amino acids. V shed 9 bases and J shed 2 bases, with 16 bases lying between them. Germline CDR1 SNHLY, CDR2 FYNNEI. The CDR3 bases are TGTGCCAGTTCTGGGGGAAATCCACAAGAGACCCAGTACTTC. Amino acid sequence: CASSGGNPQETQYF.

In this sample, this clonotype turned up many times. V usage is TRBV27 and J usage is TRBJ2-7; weak D call: TRBD2 (6 bases). Germline CDR1 and CDR2: MNHEY and SMNVEV (reference sequence). The CDR3 totals 13 residues. Trimming pared 6 bases from V and 4 bases from J, leaving 13 bases between. The CDR3 DNA sequence: TGTGCCAGCAGCGGGAGCGAGGGATACGAGCAGTACTTC. Its translation is CASSGSEGYEQYF.

This clonotype has at least ten counts. This chain uses TRBV7-9 with TRBJ2-7, with TRBD1 matching 8 bases. Germline CDR1 SEHNR, CDR2 FQNEAQ (reference sequence). The CDR3 loop spans 15 amino acids. Trimming removed 5 bases from V and 3 bases from J; junction bases left unmatched: 9. The CDR3 reads CASSPRGTGDYEQYF. CDR3 nucleotides: TGTGCCAGCAGCCCCCGGGGGACAGGAGACTACGAGCAGTACTTC.

This clonotype was observed many times. The V and J genes are TRBV20-1 and TRBJ2-1; D gene uncertain. The CDR3 spans 12 residues. V lost 1 base and J 4 bases, leaving 5 bases between the germline ends. Germline V lookup: CDR1 DFQATT, CDR2 SNEGSKA (reference sequence). This chain's CDR3 is CSARGGYNEQFF. In nucleotides, the CDR3 is TGCAGTGCTAGAGGGGGATACAATGAGCAGTTCTTC.

This clonotype was recorded at least ten times. V usage is TRBV7-9 and J usage is TRBJ2-3; no clear D. With 5 bases removed from V and 5 bases from J, the gap between germline ends came to 11 bases. Per the germline V gene, CDR1 is SEHNR and CDR2 is FQNEAQ (reference sequence). This CDR3 has 13 residues. The CDR3 DNA follows: TGTGCCAGCAGCCCCACCATCATAGATACGCAGTATTTT. This encodes CASSPTIIDTQYF.

V gene TRBV6-4 combines with J gene TRBJ1-2, with 7 positions matching TRBD1. V dropped 3 bases and J dropped 0; count of bases not matched to a gene: 10. This CDR3 is built from 17 residues. Germline CDR1 is MRHNA and CDR2 is SNTAGT. The CDR3 sequence: CASSEGGPLLANYGYTF. The CDR3 coding sequence is TGTGCCAGCAGTGAAGGGGGCCCCTTACTCGCTAACTATGGCTACACCTTC.

This clonotype was recorded many times. The chain employs TRBV6-5 and TRBJ2-7; 9 positions match TRBD1. J gave up 3 bases and V 0 bases, and 3 bases lay outside the gene matches. The CDR3 contains 15 residues. Looked up from germline, CDR1 is MNHEY and CDR2 is SVGAGI. The CDR3 DNA sequence: TGTGCCAGCAGTTACTCGGACAGGGGCTTCTACGAGCAGTACTTC. Protein product: CASSYSDRGFYEQYF.

The chain recombines TRBV19 with TRBJ1-5; no reliable D call. Germline CDR1 is LNHDA and CDR2 is SQIVND (reference sequence). The CDR3 extends over 14 amino acids. V lost 5 bases and J lost 2, with 10 bases in between. The CDR3 DNA is TGTGCCAGTAGTCCCCGATCGGGCAATCAGCCCCAGCATTTT. The encoded protein is CASSPRSGNQPQHF.

This clonotype occurred many times. The chain is built from TRBV28 and TRBJ1-2; D remains unclear. Germline values: CDR1 MDHEN, CDR2 SYDVKM. Trimming left V 6 bases short and J 3 bases short, with 2 bases between. The CDR3 has 10 residues. The chain's CDR3 is CASRYYGYTF. For the CDR3, the DNA is TGTGCCAGCAGATACTATGGCTACACCTTC.

This clonotype was recorded a few times. V usage is TRBV6-1 and J usage is TRBJ2-7; 12 bases match TRBD2. The germline V gene has CDR1 MNHNS and CDR2 SASEGT. Unmatched junction bases numbered 9, after V lost 5 bases and J lost 7 bases. This CDR3 comprises 15 residues. CDR3 protein: CASSTRLAGENEQYF. The CDR3, as DNA: TGTGCCAGCAGTACCCGACTAGCGGGAGAGAATGAGCAGTACTTC.

This clonotype occurred many times. The chain has TRBV12-3 or TRBV12-4 and TRBJ2-2; D possibly corresponds to TRBD1 (5 bases). The CDR3 spans 13 residues. Trimming cost V 5 bases and J 5 bases, with 9 bases left between them. CDR3 loop: CASSLQETGELFF. For the CDR3, the DNA is TGTGCCAGCAGTCTACAGGAAACCGGGGAGCTGTTTTTT.

The sample holds many counts of this clonotype. The V gene is TRBV10-2, the J gene TRBJ1-4; 8 nucleotides match TRBD1. Looked up from germline, CDR1 is WSHSY and CDR2 is SAAADI. The ends lost 3 bases at V and 8 bases at J; junction bases unmatched: 5. This CDR3 comprises 14 residues. In nucleotides, the CDR3 is TGCGCCAGCAGTGATACGACAGGGGAAGAAAAACTGTTTTTT. Translating gives CASSDTTGEEKLFF.